What follows describes a single TCR beta chain. What it binds is unknown. TCRdb itself ran the reads through MiXCR, one entry per CDR3 protein. The table shows around 770,000 distinct CDR3 sequences, with just under 30% occurring only once. The junction had 10 bases not matched to a gene; V was cut back by 0 bases and J by 7 bases. The CDR3 loop spans 15 amino acids. Germline V gene data show CDR1 as DFQATT and CDR2 as SNEGSKA (reference sequence). The record originates from a study of T cell repertoires in cytomegalovirus infection. Across the whole study: Recently identified HLA-C-restricted and well-studied HLA-B-restricted CMV epitopes were used. The public TCR beta signatures pointed to both CMV infection and matching HLA type.

Findings and limits, study-wide: Using cumulative public TCR beta family frequency, the authors identified those who carried CMV together with the relevant HLA. The study found HLA-C-restricted CMV-specific TCR beta clonotypes dominating the ex vivo response.

The J gene is TRBJ1-2, the V gene TRBV20-1; 8 nucleotides agree with TRBD1. The sequence was obtained from a human donor in good health (CMV status not recorded). Some clones in this sample may be carry-over from other donors' samples. The sample here was cultured CD8+ T cells from PBMCs, taken from culture after CMV antigen stimulation. This CDR3 is CSARDRTGNRPGYTF. CDR3 nucleotides: TGCAGTGCTAGAGACCGGACAGGGAATAGGCCTGGCTACACCTTC.